This TCR beta chain was sequenced in a study of response to subunit inactivated influenza vaccine. Study results and caveats: Authors proposed each seasonal influenza vaccination draws in few new T cells.

TCRdb called the RT-PCR reads again in MiXCR, with one record for every CDR3 protein. Among 250,000 to 350,000 distinct CDR3 sequences listed, about 20% were seen once. Between the trimmed V and J ends, which lost 3 bases and 0 bases, there was a span of 12 bases. The germline V gene encodes CDR1 DFQATT and CDR2 SNEGSKA (reference sequence). The CDR3 has 16 amino acids. In this sample, this clonotype turned up a few times. Antigen specificity is unknown. Sample: PBMCs from blood, taken approximately 22 months after vaccination. The TCR originated in a man in his fifties or sixties who received an inactivated influenza vaccine. The chain couples TRBV20-1 to TRBJ1-6; D not resolved. CDR3 bases: TGCAGTGCTAGTCGGCGTACCGCCTCCTATAATTCACCCCTCCACTTT. Translation gives CSASRRTASYNSPLHF.